The rows below give T cell receptor beta chains drawn from one sample of a study of naive and memory T cell subsets. TCRdb redid the calling of the UMI-ligation and nested PCR reads with MiXCR, one entry per CDR3 protein. Of over 100,000 distinct CDR3 sequences in the sample, roughly 36% are singletons; the top ten hold more than 0.8%. The specimen sequenced was central memory CD4+ T cells from blood. The receptors originated from a human donor in good health. Both conserved end residues are part of each CDR3. A D gene is named only where the DNA matches it firmly. Clone size is not always given. Where it is, it says once, few, many or a class for expanded clones.

clone size	J gene	D gene	V gene	CDR3 protein	CDR3 DNA
-	TRBJ2-4	TRBD2	TRBV20-1	CSAGRGRDKNIQYF	TGCAGTGCCGGCCGAGGGAGGGACAAAAACATTCAGTACTTC
-	TRBJ2-3	-	TRBV28	CASSSTAVVDTQYF	TGTGCCAGCAGTTCAACCGCTGTGGTAGATACGCAGTATTTT
few	TRBJ2-7	-	TRBV28	CASSFWRLTYEQYF	TGTGCCAGCAGTTTCTGGCGTTTAACCTACGAGCAGTACTTC
-	TRBJ1-6	-	TRBV2	CASSGDTNNSPLHF	TGTGCCAGCAGTGGGGACACCAATAATTCACCCCTCCACTTT
-	TRBJ2-7	TRBD1	TRBV11-2	CASSLRLSGQVSYEQYF	TGTGCCAGCAGCTTACGACTATCGGGACAGGTTTCCTACGAGCAGTACTTC
many	TRBJ1-2	-	TRBV7-8	CASSYSGGNYGYTF	TGTGCCAGCAGCTACAGTGGGGGAAACTATGGCTACACCTTC
-	TRBJ1-3	-	TRBV11-2	CASSLDGNSGNTIYF	TGTGCCAGCAGCTTAGACGGAAACTCTGGAAACACCATATATTTT
-	TRBJ2-3	-	TRBV12-3/TRBV12-4	CASSFYRSTDTQYF	TGTGCCAGCAGTTTCTACAGGAGCACAGATACGCAGTATTTT
few	TRBJ2-5	TRBD1	TRBV30	CAWSVQGTGMYF	TGTGCCTGGAGTGTACAGGGGACAGGAATGTACTTC
-	TRBJ1-5	-	TRBV7-2	CASSGGRNQPQHF	TGTGCCAGCAGCGGGGGTCGCAATCAGCCCCAGCATTTT
few	TRBJ2-7	-	TRBV27	CASSLRTAYEQYF	TGTGCCAGCTCTCTCCGGACAGCCTACGAGCAGTACTTC
few	TRBJ2-3	-	TRBV29-1	CSASLFSTDTQYF	TGCAGCGCCAGCTTATTCAGCACAGATACGCAGTATTTT
-	TRBJ1-1	TRBD1	TRBV4-2	CASSSWGRGGGRNTEAFF	TGTGCCAGCAGCTCTTGGGGCAGGGGGGGAGGTAGGAACACTGAAGCTTTCTTT
few	TRBJ1-2	-	TRBV3-1	CASSQVLDTNYGYTF	TGTGCCAGCAGCCAAGTCTTAGACACTAACTATGGCTACACCTTC
-	TRBJ1-1	TRBD1	TRBV29-1	CSVVVRDSLNTEAFF	TGCAGCGTTGTGGTCCGGGACAGCCTGAACACTGAAGCTTTCTTT
-	TRBJ2-7	-	TRBV20-1	CSAIRGLGEQYF	TGCAGTGCTATCCGGGGGCTGGGAGAGCAGTACTTC
many	TRBJ2-7	TRBD2	TRBV12-3/TRBV12-4	CAPKTSNFSSLSDSSYEQYF	TGTGCCCCCAAGACTAGCAATTTTTCTTCACTTTCGGACTCCTCCTACGAGCAGTACTTC
-	TRBJ1-1	TRBD1	TRBV6-6	CASIPTGLGTEAFF	TGTGCCAGCATTCCGACAGGGCTGGGGACTGAAGCTTTCTTT
few	TRBJ1-1	-	TRBV29-1	CSVVPGAEAFF	TGCAGCGTTGTTCCGGGCGCTGAAGCTTTCTTT
-	TRBJ2-7	TRBD1	TRBV19	CASSPQGQGSGEQYF	TGTGCCAGTAGCCCCCAAGGACAGGGTTCCGGTGAGCAGTACTTC
-	TRBJ2-7	-	TRBV7-6	CASSLTPYEQYF	TGTGCCAGCAGCCTCACCCCTTACGAGCAGTACTTC
few	TRBJ2-7	TRBD1	TRBV12-3/TRBV12-4	CASSPRQGPSYEQYF	TGTGCCAGCAGCCCGAGACAGGGGCCATCCTACGAGCAGTACTTC
few	TRBJ2-3	-	TRBV20-1	CSANLATFTDTQYF	TGCAGTGCTAATTTGGCAACGTTCACAGATACGCAGTATTTT
-	TRBJ2-7	-	TRBV29-1	CSVAQGHYEQYF	TGCAGCGTTGCACAGGGTCACTACGAGCAGTACTTC
-	TRBJ1-1	TRBD1	TRBV6-6	CASSFRQGRNTEAFF	TGTGCCAGCAGTTTCCGACAGGGCCGAAACACTGAAGCTTTCTTT
-	TRBJ2-5	-	TRBV7-2	CASSLGRGRVAETQYF	TGTGCCAGCAGCTTAGGTCGGGGTCGGGTAGCGGAGACCCAGTACTTC
-	TRBJ2-3	TRBD2	TRBV3-1	CASSRLTSAADTQYF	TGTGCCAGCAGCCGCCTGACTAGCGCAGCAGATACGCAGTATTTT
few	TRBJ1-1	TRBD1	TRBV6-6	CASSSPDRGPLGAFF	TGTGCCAGCAGTTCGCCGGACAGGGGGCCGTTGGGGGCTTTCTTT
-	TRBJ1-5	TRBD1	TRBV30	CAWTAGGVANQPQHF	TGTGCCTGGACTGCAGGGGGAGTTGCAAATCAGCCCCAGCATTTT
-	TRBJ2-3	TRBD2	TRBV28	CASSSPYGLADTDTQNF	TGTGCCAGCAGTTCTCCATACGGACTAGCGGACACAGATACGCAGAATTTT
-	TRBJ2-3	-	TRBV6-6	CASSYPAAGDTQYF	TGTGCCAGCAGTTACCCCGCAGCCGGGGATACGCAGTATTTT
few	TRBJ1-4	TRBD1	TRBV2	CASSATVPGQGLF	TGTGCCAGCAGCGCAACGGTTCCGGGACAGGGGCTGTTT
-	TRBJ2-3	-	TRBV7-2	CASTPSPSRTDTQYF	TGTGCCAGCACCCCTTCTCCCTCCCGCACAGATACGCAGTATTTT
-	TRBJ2-7	-	TRBV5-1	CASSAVLGNYEQYF	TGCGCCAGCAGCGCCGTTCTGGGTAACTACGAGCAGTACTTC
many	TRBJ2-6	-	TRBV7-6	CASSPYRSSGANVLTF	TGTGCCAGCAGCCCATACAGGAGCTCTGGGGCCAACGTCCTGACTTTC
few	TRBJ2-2	-	TRBV28	CASSLRSGELFF	TGTGCCAGCAGTTTACGGTCCGGGGAGCTGTTTTTT
few	TRBJ2-7	TRBD1	TRBV10-1	CASSKGQGGSYEQYF	TGCGCCAGCAGCAAGGGACAGGGTGGATCCTACGAGCAGTACTTC
-	TRBJ1-6	-	TRBV27	CASSLPRGSVGRSPLHF	TGTGCCAGCAGTTTACCCCGAGGCTCCGTGGGGAGGTCACCCCTCCACTTT
-	TRBJ1-5	-	TRBV6-2/TRBV6-3	CASSYSGTGSNQPQHF	TGTGCCAGCAGTTACTCAGGAACAGGGAGCAATCAGCCCCAGCATTTT
-	TRBJ2-2	-	TRBV15	CATSRDRIENTGELFF	TGTGCCACCAGCAGAGATCGAATAGAGAACACCGGGGAGCTGTTTTTT
few	TRBJ1-1	-	TRBV7-2	CASSLTGGKVEAFF	TGTGCCAGCAGCTTAACTGGGGGAAAGGTTGAAGCTTTCTTT